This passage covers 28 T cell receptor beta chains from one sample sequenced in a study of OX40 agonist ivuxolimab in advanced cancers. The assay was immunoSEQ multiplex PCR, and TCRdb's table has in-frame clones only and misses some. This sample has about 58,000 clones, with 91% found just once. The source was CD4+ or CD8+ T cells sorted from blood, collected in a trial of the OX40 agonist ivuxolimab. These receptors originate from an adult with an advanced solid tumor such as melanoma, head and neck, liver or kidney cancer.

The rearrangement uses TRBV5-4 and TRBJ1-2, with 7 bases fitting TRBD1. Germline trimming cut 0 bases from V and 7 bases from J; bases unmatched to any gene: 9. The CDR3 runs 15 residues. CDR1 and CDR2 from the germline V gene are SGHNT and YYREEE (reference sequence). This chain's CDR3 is CASSLAGQVLGGYTF. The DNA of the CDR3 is TGTGCCAGCAGCTTGGCCGGACAGGTTTTGGGTGGCTACACCTTC.

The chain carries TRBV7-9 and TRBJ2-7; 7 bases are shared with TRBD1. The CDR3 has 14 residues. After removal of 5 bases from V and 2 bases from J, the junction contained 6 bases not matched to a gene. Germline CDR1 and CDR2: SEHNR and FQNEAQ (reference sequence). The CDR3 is CASSKTGTAYEQYF. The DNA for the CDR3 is TGTGCCAGCAGCAAGACCGGGACAGCCTACGAGCAGTACTTC.

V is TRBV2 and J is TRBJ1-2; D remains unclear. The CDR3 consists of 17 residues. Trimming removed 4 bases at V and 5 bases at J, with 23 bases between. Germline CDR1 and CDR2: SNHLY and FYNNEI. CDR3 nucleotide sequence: TGTGCCAGCAGTGTAAGGACCTTGGGCAGGAGATTTTATGGCTACACCTTC. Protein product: CASSVRTLGRRFYGYTF.

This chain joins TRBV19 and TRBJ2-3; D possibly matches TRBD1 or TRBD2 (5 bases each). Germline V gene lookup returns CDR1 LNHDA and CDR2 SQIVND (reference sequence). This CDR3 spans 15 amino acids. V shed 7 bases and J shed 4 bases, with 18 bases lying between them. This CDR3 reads CASTVGVGGPDTQYF. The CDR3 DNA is TGTGCCAGTACGGTAGGGGTCGGCGGGCCAGATACGCAGTATTTT. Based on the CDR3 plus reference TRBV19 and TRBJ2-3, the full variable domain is DGGITQSPKYLFRKEGQNVTLSCEQNLNHDAMYWYRQDPGQGLRLIYYSQIVNDFQKGDIAEGYSVSREKKESFPLTVTSAQKNPTAFYLCASTVGVGGPDTQYFGPGTRLTVL.

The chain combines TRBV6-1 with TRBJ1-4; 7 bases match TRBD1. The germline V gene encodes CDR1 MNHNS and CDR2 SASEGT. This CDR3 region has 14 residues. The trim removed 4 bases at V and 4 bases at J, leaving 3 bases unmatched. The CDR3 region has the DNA TGTGCCAGCAGTGGACAGGGCAATAATGAAAAACTGTTTTTT. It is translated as CASSGQGNNEKLFF.

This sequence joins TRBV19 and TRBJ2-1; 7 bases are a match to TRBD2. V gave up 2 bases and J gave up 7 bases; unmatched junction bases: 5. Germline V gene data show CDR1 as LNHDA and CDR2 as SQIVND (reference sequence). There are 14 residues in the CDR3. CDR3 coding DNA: TGTGCCAGTAGTATACGGGCGGGAGAGAATGAGCAGTTCTTC. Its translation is CASSIRAGENEQFF.

CDR3 sequence (DNA): TGTGCCAGCAGTCCGAATCAAGAGACCCAGTACTTC. This sequence encodes CASSPNQETQYF. The chain combines TRBV28 with TRBJ2-5; D is uncertain. The germline CDR1 and CDR2 sequences are MDHEN and SYDVKM. Trimming left V 5 bases short and J 2 bases short, with 6 bases between. The CDR3 is 12 residues long. The full variable domain, with the rest looked up from reference TRBV28 and TRBJ2-5, is DVKVTQSSRYLVKRTGEKVFLECVQDMDHENMFWYRQDPGLGLRLIYFSYDVKMKEKGDIPEGYSVSREKKERFSLILESASTNQTSMYLCASSPNQETQYFGPGTRLLVL.

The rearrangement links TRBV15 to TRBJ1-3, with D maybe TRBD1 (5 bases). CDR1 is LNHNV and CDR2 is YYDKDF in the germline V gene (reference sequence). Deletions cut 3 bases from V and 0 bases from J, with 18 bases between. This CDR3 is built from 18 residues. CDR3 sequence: CATSRRLNTGFSGNTIYF. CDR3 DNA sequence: TGTGCCACCAGCAGGCGACTAAATACAGGTTTCTCTGGAAACACCATATATTTT.

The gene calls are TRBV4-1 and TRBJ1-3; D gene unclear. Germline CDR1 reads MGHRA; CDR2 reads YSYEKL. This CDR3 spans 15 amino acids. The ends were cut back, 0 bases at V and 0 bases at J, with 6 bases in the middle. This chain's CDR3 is CASSQDAGSGNTIYF. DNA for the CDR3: TGCGCCAGCAGCCAAGACGCAGGCTCTGGAAACACCATATATTTT.

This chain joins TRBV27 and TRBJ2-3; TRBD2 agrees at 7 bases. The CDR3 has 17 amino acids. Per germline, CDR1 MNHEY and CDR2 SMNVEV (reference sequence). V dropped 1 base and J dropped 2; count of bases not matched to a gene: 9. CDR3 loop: CASSLFSAGVTTDTQYF. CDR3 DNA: TGTGCCAGCAGTTTATTTTCGGCGGGAGTTACCACAGATACGCAGTATTTT.

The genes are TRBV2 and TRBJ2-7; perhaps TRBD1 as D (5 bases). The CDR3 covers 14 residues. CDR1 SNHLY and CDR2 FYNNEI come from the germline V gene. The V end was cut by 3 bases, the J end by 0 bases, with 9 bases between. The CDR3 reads CASSDRVTSYEQYF. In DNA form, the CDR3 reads TGTGCCAGCAGTGACAGGGTTACCTCCTACGAGCAGTACTTC.

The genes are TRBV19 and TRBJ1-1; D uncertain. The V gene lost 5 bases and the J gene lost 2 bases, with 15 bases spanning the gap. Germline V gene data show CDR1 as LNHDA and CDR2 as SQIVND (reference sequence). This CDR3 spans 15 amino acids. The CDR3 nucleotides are TGTGCCAGTAGTCCTATACACCTTCCTAACACTGAAGCTTTCTTT. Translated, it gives CASSPIHLPNTEAFF.

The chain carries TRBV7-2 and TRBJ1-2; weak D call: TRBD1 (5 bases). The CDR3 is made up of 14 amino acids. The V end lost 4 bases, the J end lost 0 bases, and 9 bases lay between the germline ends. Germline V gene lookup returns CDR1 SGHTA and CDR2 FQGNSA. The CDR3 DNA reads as TGTGCCAGCAGCTCGGGACGGACTAACTATGGCTACACCTTC. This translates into CASSSGRTNYGYTF.

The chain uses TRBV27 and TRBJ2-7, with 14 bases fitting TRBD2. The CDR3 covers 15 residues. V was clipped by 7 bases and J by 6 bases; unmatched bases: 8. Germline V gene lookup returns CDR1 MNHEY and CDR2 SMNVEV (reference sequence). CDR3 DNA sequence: TGTGCCAGCACCCCAGTAGGACTAGCGGGGGGCGAGCAGTACTTC. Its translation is CASTPVGLAGGEQYF.

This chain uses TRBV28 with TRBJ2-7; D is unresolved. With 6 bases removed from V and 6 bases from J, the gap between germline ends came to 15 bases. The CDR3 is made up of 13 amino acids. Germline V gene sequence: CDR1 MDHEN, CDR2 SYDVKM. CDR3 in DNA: TGTGCCAGCAGGTTTATCTCCAGTTCCGAGCAGTACTTC. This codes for CASRFISSSEQYF.

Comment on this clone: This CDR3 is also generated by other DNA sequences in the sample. CDR3 protein: CASSPGGTDTQYF. The CDR3 DNA sequence: TGTGCCAGCAGCCCCGGCGGCACAGATACGCAGTATTTT. This chain connects TRBV7-2 to TRBJ2-3; no firm D call. Trimming stripped 5 bases from V and 1 base from J, with 7 bases between. This CDR3 has 13 residues. Germline CDR1 and CDR2: SGHTA and FQGNSA.

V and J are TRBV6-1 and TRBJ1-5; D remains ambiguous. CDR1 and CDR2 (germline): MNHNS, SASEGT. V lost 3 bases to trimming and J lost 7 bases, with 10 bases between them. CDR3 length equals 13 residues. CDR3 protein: CASSEIFRQPQHF. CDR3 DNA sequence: TGTGCCAGCAGTGAGATATTTCGACAGCCCCAGCATTTT.

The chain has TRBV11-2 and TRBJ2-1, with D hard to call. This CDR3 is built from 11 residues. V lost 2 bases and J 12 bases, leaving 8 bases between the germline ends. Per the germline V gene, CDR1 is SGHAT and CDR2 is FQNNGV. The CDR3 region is CASSLSEMQFF. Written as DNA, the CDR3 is TGTGCCAGCAGCTTAAGTGAGATGCAGTTCTTC.

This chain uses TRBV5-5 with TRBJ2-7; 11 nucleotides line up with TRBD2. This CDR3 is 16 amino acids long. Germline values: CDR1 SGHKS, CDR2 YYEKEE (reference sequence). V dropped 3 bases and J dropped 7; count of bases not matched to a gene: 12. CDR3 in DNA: TGTGCCAGCAGCTCCACTAGCGGGAGTGGGCTGGGGGAGCAGTACTTC. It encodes CASSSTSGSGLGEQYF.

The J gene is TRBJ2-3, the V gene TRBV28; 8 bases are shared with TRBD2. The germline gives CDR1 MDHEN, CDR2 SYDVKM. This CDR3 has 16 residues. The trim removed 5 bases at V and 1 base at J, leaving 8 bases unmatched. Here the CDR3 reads CASSPPGLARTDTQYF. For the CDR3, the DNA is TGTGCCAGCAGTCCCCCCGGACTAGCACGCACAGATACGCAGTATTTT. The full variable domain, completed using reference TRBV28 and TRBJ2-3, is DVKVTQSSRYLVKRTGEKVFLECVQDMDHENMFWYRQDPGLGLRLIYFSYDVKMKEKGDIPEGYSVSREKKERFSLILESASTNQTSMYLCASSPPGLARTDTQYFGPGTRLTVL.

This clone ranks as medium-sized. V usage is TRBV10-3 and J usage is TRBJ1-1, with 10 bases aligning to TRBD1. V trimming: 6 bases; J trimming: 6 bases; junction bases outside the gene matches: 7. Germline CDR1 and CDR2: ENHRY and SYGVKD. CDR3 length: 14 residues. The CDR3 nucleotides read TGTGCCATCAGATCCGGGACAGGGGAGTCTGAAGCTTTCTTT. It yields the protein CAIRSGTGESEAFF.

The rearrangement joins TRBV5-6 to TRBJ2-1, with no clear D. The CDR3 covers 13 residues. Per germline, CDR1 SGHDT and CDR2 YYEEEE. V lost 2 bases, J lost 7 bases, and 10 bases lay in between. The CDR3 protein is CASSLTLLNEQFF. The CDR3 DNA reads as TGTGCCAGCAGCTTAACACTCCTTAATGAGCAGTTCTTC.

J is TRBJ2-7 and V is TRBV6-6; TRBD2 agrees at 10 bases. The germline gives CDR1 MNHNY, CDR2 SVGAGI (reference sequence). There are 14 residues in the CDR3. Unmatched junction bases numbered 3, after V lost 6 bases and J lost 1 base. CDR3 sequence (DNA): TGTGCCAGCAGACAAGCGGGAGGGTCCTACGAGCAGTACTTC. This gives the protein CASRQAGGSYEQYF.

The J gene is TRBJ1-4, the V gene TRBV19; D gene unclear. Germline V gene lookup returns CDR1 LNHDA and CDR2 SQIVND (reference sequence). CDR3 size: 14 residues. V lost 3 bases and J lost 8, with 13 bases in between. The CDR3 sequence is CASSMPAKGEKLFF. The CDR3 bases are TGTGCCAGTAGTATGCCAGCCAAAGGCGAAAAACTGTTTTTT.

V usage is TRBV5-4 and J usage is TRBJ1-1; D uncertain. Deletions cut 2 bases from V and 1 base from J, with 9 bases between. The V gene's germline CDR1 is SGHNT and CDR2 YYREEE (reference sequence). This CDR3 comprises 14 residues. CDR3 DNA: TGTGCCAGCAGCTTCCCGGACGGGAACACTGAAGCTTTCTTT. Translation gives CASSFPDGNTEAFF.

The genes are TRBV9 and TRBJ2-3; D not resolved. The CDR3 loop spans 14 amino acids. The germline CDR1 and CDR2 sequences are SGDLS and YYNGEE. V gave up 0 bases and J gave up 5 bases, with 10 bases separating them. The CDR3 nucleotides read TGTGCCAGCAGCGTAGCCCCTGGCCGAGATACGCAGTATTTT. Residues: CASSVAPGRDTQYF.

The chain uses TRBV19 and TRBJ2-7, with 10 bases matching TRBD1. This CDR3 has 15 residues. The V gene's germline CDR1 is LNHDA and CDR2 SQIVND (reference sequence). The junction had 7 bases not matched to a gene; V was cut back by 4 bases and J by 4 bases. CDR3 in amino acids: CASSTGQGGSYEQYF. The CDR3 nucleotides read TGTGCCAGTAGTACCGGACAGGGGGGTTCTTACGAGCAGTACTTC.

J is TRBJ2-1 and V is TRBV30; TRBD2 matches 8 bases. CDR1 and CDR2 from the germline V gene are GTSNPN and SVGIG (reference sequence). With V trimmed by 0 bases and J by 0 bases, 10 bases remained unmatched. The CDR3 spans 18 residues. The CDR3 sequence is CAWSVAAGGWSSYNEQFF. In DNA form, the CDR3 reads TGTGCCTGGAGTGTAGCGGCGGGGGGTTGGAGCTCCTACAATGAGCAGTTCTTC.